What follows are 13 T cell receptor beta chains derived from one specimen sequenced in a study of blood T cell repertoires in COVID-19. Method: immunoSEQ multiplex PCR; TCRdb's copy keeps in-frame clones and lacks some. The sample lists about 76,000 clones; about 90% were seen once. The sequenced sample was peripheral blood. All receptors derive from a man in his fifties or sixties with active COVID-19.

The rearrangement uses TRBV4-3 and TRBJ1-3, with TRBD1 matching over 9 bases. The germline V gene has CDR1 LGHNA and CDR2 YSLEER. CDR3 length equals 21 residues. V lost 4 bases and J lost 4; bases outside the gene matches: 23. This CDR3 is CASSLHPKTGGLLKWGNTIYF. DNA of the CDR3: TGCGCCAGCAGCCTCCACCCGAAGACAGGGGGTTTGTTAAAGTGGGGAAACACCATATATTTT.

The V and J genes are TRBV12-3 or TRBV12-4 and TRBJ1-2, with D possibly being TRBD1 (6 bases). V shed 6 bases and J shed 8 bases, with 10 bases lying between them. The CDR3 has 11 residues. The CDR3 region has the DNA TGTGCCAGCAGCCCAGGGGTCGGCTACACCTTC. Translating gives CASSPGVGYTF.

The V and J genes are TRBV10-3 and TRBJ1-5; D uncertain. The germline CDR1 and CDR2 sequences are ENHRY and SYGVKD. The CDR3 has 17 residues. V dropped 3 bases and J dropped 4 bases, with 19 bases sitting between them. CDR3 sequence: CAISDPGRGGNNQPQHF. For the CDR3, the DNA is TGTGCCATCAGTGACCCGGGCCGAGGAGGGAATAATCAGCCCCAGCATTTT.

The chain uses TRBV20-1 and TRBJ1-2, with D possibly TRBD1 on 6 matching bases. In germline, CDR1 is DFQATT, CDR2 SNEGSKA (reference sequence). V was shortened by 4 bases and J by 7 bases, with 10 bases between the two germline ends. The CDR3 has 11 amino acids. The CDR3 is CSATNRAGYTF. CDR3 bases: TGCAGTGCTACAAACAGGGCTGGCTACACCTTC.

This chain connects TRBV27 to TRBJ2-6; D might be TRBD2 (6 bases). CDR3 size: 16 residues. Per germline, CDR1 MNHEY and CDR2 SMNVEV (reference sequence). Trimming took off 8 bases at V and 0 bases at J, with 14 bases between the two ends. CDR3 in DNA: TGTGCCAGCGCAGGGAGGCGGGGCTCTGGGGCCAACGTCCTGACTTTC. Translating gives CASAGRRGSGANVLTF.

The V gene is TRBV7-3, the J gene TRBJ2-1; D gene ambiguous. Trimming removed 2 bases from V and 9 bases from J, with 11 bases in between. The CDR3 contains 13 residues. The germline CDR1 and CDR2 sequences are SGHTA and FQGTGA. The CDR3, as DNA: TGTGCCAGCAGCTTAGGCCACCTTTCTGAGCAGTTCTTC. Its protein product is CASSLGHLSEQFF.

The chain couples TRBV19 to TRBJ2-1; TRBD1 agrees at 10 bases. The CDR3 runs 15 residues. Germline CDR1 and CDR2: LNHDA and SQIVND (reference sequence). The V and J ends lost 8 bases and 9 bases, in that order; junction bases with no gene match: 13. Here the CDR3 reads CASRTRDRGGGEQFF. The DNA for the CDR3 is TGTGCCAGTCGTACCCGGGACAGGGGTGGCGGTGAGCAGTTCTTC. Drawing the rest from reference TRBV19 and TRBJ2-1, the complete variable domain is DGGITQSPKYLFRKEGQNVTLSCEQNLNHDAMYWYRQDPGQGLRLIYYSQIVNDFQKGDIAEGYSVSREKKESFPLTVTSAQKNPTAFYLCASRTRDRGGGEQFFGPGTRLTVL.

The chain uses TRBV5-4 and TRBJ2-3, with D perhaps matching TRBD2 (5 bases). Germline CDR1 and CDR2: SGHNT and YYREEE (reference sequence). Trimming removed 1 base from V and 2 bases from J, with 17 bases in between. This CDR3 is built from 17 residues. The CDR3 sequence: CASSLFPFAGPTDTQYF. The CDR3 bases are TGTGCCAGCAGCTTGTTCCCCTTTGCGGGCCCCACAGATACGCAGTATTTT.

This chain joins TRBV28 and TRBJ1-5; 9 bases agree with TRBD1. The trim removed 6 bases at V and 6 bases at J, leaving 9 bases unmatched. The CDR3 has 15 residues. Germline CDR1 reads MDHEN; CDR2 reads SYDVKM. CDR3 in amino acids: CASSAQTGGIQPQHF. Written as DNA, the CDR3 is TGTGCCAGCAGCGCTCAGACAGGGGGGATTCAGCCCCAGCATTTT.

V usage is TRBV5-1 and J usage is TRBJ2-7; TRBD2 might be the D (7 bases). Between the trimmed V and J ends, which lost 0 bases and 5 bases, there was a span of 15 bases. CDR1 and CDR2 from the germline V gene are SGHRS and YFSETQ. The CDR3 sequence is 15 residues long. This CDR3 is CASSLAYREGDEQYF. DNA of the CDR3: TGCGCCAGCAGCTTGGCCTACAGGGAGGGCGACGAGCAGTACTTC.

V usage is TRBV4-2 and J usage is TRBJ2-1; 10 positions match TRBD1. The germline CDR1 and CDR2 sequences are LGHNA and YNFKEQ. The CDR3 spans 17 residues. The V gene end was trimmed by 0 bases and the J gene end by 5 bases; junction bases not matched to a gene: 7. The CDR3 DNA follows: TGTGCCAGCAGCCAAGATTTGAGGACAGGGGGAAACAATGAGCAGTTCTTC. It codes for CASSQDLRTGGNNEQFF.

CDR3 in amino acids: CASSLGQGAQDTQYF. The CDR3 nucleotides read TGCGCCAGCAGCTTGGGACAGGGGGCGCAAGATACGCAGTATTTT. V and J are TRBV5-1 and TRBJ2-3; 10 nucleotides align to TRBD1. The length of the CDR3 is 15 residues. Germline V lookup: CDR1 SGHRS, CDR2 YFSETQ. The V gene end was trimmed by 0 bases and the J gene end by 5 bases; junction bases not matched to a gene: 3. The full variable domain, completed using reference TRBV5-1 and TRBJ2-3, is KAGVTQTPRYLIKTRGQQVTLSCSPISGHRSVSWYQQTPGQGLQFLFEYFSETQRNKGNFPGRFSGRQFSNSRSEMNVSTLELGDSALYLCASSLGQGAQDTQYFGPGTRLTVL.

The CDR3 DNA follows: TGTGCCAGCAGCTCCTGGACAGGGGAGGGTACGCAGTATTTT. Translating gives CASSSWTGEGTQYF. This chain joins TRBV7-9 and TRBJ2-3, with 9 positions matching TRBD1. Germline V gives CDR1 SEHNR, CDR2 FQNEAQ (reference sequence). V shed 4 bases, J shed 8 bases, and the junction held 7 bases outside the gene matches. This CDR3 has 14 amino acids. The whole variable domain, filled in from reference TRBV7-9 and TRBJ2-3, reads DTGVSQNPRHKITKRGQNVTFRCDPISEHNRLYWYRQTLGQGPEFLTYFQNEAQLEKSRLLSDRFSAERPKGSFSTLEIQRTEQGDSAMYLCASSSWTGEGTQYFGPGTRLTVL.